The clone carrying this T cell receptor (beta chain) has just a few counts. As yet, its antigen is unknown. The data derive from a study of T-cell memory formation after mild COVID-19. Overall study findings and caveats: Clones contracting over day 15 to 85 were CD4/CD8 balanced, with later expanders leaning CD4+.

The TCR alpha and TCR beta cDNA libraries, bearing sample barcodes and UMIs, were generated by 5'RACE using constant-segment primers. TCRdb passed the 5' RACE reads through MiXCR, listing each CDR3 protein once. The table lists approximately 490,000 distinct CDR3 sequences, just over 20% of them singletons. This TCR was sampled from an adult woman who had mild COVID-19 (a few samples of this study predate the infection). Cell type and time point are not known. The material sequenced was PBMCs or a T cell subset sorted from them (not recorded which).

The CDR3 region has the DNA TGTGCCAGCAGCTTACGAGGCAGCCAATTTAGGAATTCACCCCTCCACTTT. Its protein is CASSLRGSQFRNSPLHF. The chain links TRBV7-6 to TRBJ1-6; D unresolved. The CDR3 contains 17 residues. V lost 2 bases and J 7 bases, leaving 18 bases between the germline ends. CDR1 SGHVS and CDR2 FNYEAQ come from the germline V gene. The complete variable domain, with remaining parts taken from reference TRBV7-6 and TRBJ1-6, reads GAGVSQSPRYKVTKRGQDVALRCDPISGHVSLYWYRQALGQGPEFLTYFNYEAQQDKSGLPNDRFSAERPEGSISTLTIQRTEQRDSAMYRCASSLRGSQFRNSPLHFGNGTRLTVT.